The TCR beta chain described here comes from a study of breast tumors, draining lymph nodes, adjacent tissues (dated by TCRdb to about 2016). Background on the whole study: TCR beta repertoires were compared across tumor, adjacent nontumor tissue and axillary lymph nodes obtained from breast cancer patients. The study was designed to assess the relationships and possible T-cell exchange between tumor, surrounding tissue and draining lymph node repertoires in human breast cancer.

General study outcomes and caveats: Tumor T-cell repertoires showed less diversity than lymph node repertoires and more diversity than nontumor tissue repertoires, and tumor T-cell repertoires showed preferential V and J gene usage. The conclusion that tumor T cells originate in lymph nodes was presented as consistent with a hypothesis rather than as directly demonstrated. Tumor and nontumor tissue repertoires were found to be significantly more similar in luminal-like than in basal-like breast cancer. The data were considered consistent with the idea that most tumor T cells come from the lymph node and then expand in tumor tissue.

Sequencing took place on an Illumina HiSeq 2000. Multiplex PCR amplification was used to build the TCR beta chain libraries. The amplified TCR beta chain products were analyzed by high-throughput sequencing. TCRdb's own reprocessing of the public reads used fastp at Q25 and MiXCR and kept productive beta chains. Merged by CDR3 protein, the rows form single entries marked with the most common genes and DNA. The sample yields approximately 120,000 distinct CDR3 sequences; approximately 21% were counted once. The ten largest clones capture about 2.2% of the sample. Spanning cysteine to phenylalanine, the CDR3 consists of 14 amino acids. This entry keeps only the CDR3 DNA: 42 bases, framed from base 1. CDR1 and CDR2 are read off the germline V gene as SGDLS and YYNGEE. The junction carries 9 bases between V and J, which are trimmed by 0 bases and 3 bases respectively. Lymph node samples were obtained from the axillary draining lymph nodes of breast cancer patients.

This clonotype was seen repeatedly, ten times or more. Its antigen is not yet known. Base qualities are not at hand, and no much larger clone is one base apart. The source of this sequence is a female donor with breast cancer. Some clones in this sample may be carry-over from other donors' samples. The chain employs TRBV9 and TRBJ1-2; a tentative D match to TRBD1 spans 6 bases. Sequencing input: axillary lymph node tissue. The nucleotide sequence is TGTGCCAGCAGCGTAGATACAGGGTACTATGGCTACACCTTC. Its protein is CASSVDTGYYGYTF.